The rows below give T cell receptor beta chains drawn from one sample of a study of identical twins. TCRdb itself ran the 5' RACE reads through MiXCR, one entry per CDR3 protein. Of more than 200,000 distinct CDR3 sequences listed, around a tenth are singletons. The specimen was memory (CD45RO+) T cells sorted from blood. These receptors originate from a woman under 30 in good health. CDR3s include the opening cysteine and the closing phenylalanine or tryptophan. Fields, in order: V gene, clone size, D gene, J gene, CDR3 DNA, CDR3 protein. A D gene is named only where the DNA matches it firmly. Clone size is given for some rows only: seen once, a few or many times, or a class if the clone is expanded.

v_call: TRBV6-5; clone_size: many; d_call: -; j_call: TRBJ1-5; cdr3_nt: TGTGCCAGCAGTTACCGAGGCCTATTGCAGCCCCAGCATTTT; cdr3_aa: CASSYRGLLQPQHF
v_call: TRBV3-1; clone_size: few; d_call: -; j_call: TRBJ1-5; cdr3_nt: TGTGCCAGCAGCCAAGCAGGGGCCGAGGGGGCCCAGCATTTT; cdr3_aa: CASSQAGAEGAQHF
v_call: TRBV19; clone_size: few; d_call: -; j_call: TRBJ2-7; cdr3_nt: TGTGCCAGTCATCCGGGACTGCGACCCTACGAGCAGTACTTC; cdr3_aa: CASHPGLRPYEQYF
v_call: TRBV6-5; clone_size: few; d_call: TRBD2; j_call: TRBJ2-5; cdr3_nt: TGTGCCAGCAGTAACCTAGCGGGGAAGCAAGAGACCCAGTACTTC; cdr3_aa: CASSNLAGKQETQYF
v_call: TRBV20-1; clone_size: few; d_call: TRBD1; j_call: TRBJ2-7; cdr3_nt: TGCAGCGTTCTAATGCCGGGACAGGGGAACCACGAGCAGTACTTC; cdr3_aa: CSVLMPGQGNHEQYF
v_call: TRBV11-1; clone_size: -; d_call: -; j_call: TRBJ1-1; cdr3_nt: TGTGCCACCTCGTTGGGAGTTCCGAACACTGAAGCTTTCTTT; cdr3_aa: CATSLGVPNTEAFF
v_call: TRBV20-1; clone_size: -; d_call: TRBD1; j_call: TRBJ1-2; cdr3_nt: TGCAGTGCTAGGCCAGGGACAGGGACGGGCTACACCTTC; cdr3_aa: CSARPGTGTGYTF
v_call: TRBV6-1; clone_size: few; d_call: TRBD2; j_call: TRBJ2-5; cdr3_nt: TGTGCCAGCAGTACCGGACTAGCGGGGGGGCAGGAGACCCAGTACTTC; cdr3_aa: CASSTGLAGGQETQYF
v_call: TRBV11-2; clone_size: -; d_call: -; j_call: TRBJ2-1; cdr3_nt: TGTGCCAGCAGCTTAGTTTTCCTCGGGTTGGGGGCTGCCTACAATGAGCAGTTCTTC; cdr3_aa: CASSLVFLGLGAAYNEQFF
v_call: TRBV29-1; clone_size: few; d_call: -; j_call: TRBJ2-3; cdr3_nt: TGCAGCGTCCGGACGGCAGGGGCTAGCACAGATACGCAGTATTTT; cdr3_aa: CSVRTAGASTDTQYF
v_call: TRBV20-1; clone_size: -; d_call: TRBD2; j_call: TRBJ2-1; cdr3_nt: TGCAGTGCTAGCCGGGCGGGAGGCTCCTACAATGAGCAGTTCTTC; cdr3_aa: CSASRAGGSYNEQFF
v_call: TRBV7-2; clone_size: -; d_call: -; j_call: TRBJ1-2; cdr3_nt: TGTGCCAGCAGGGCTACTGATGGCTACACCTTC; cdr3_aa: CASRATDGYTF
v_call: TRBV7-9; clone_size: many; d_call: -; j_call: TRBJ2-6; cdr3_nt: TGTGCCAGCAGCCTGGGAGCTTCTGGGGCCAACGTCCTGACTTTC; cdr3_aa: CASSLGASGANVLTF
v_call: TRBV7-2; clone_size: many; d_call: -; j_call: TRBJ2-7; cdr3_nt: TGTGCCAGCAGCTTATTTCTTATGTACGAGCAGTACTTC; cdr3_aa: CASSLFLMYEQYF
v_call: TRBV7-2; clone_size: few; d_call: -; j_call: TRBJ1-4; cdr3_nt: TGTGCCAGCAGCTTAGGAGGTCACCATAATGAAAAACTGTTTTTT; cdr3_aa: CASSLGGHHNEKLFF
v_call: TRBV4-2; clone_size: many; d_call: -; j_call: TRBJ2-2; cdr3_nt: TGTGCCAGCAGGGAGAACACCGGGGAGCTGTTTTTT; cdr3_aa: CASRENTGELFF
v_call: TRBV20-1; clone_size: many; d_call: -; j_call: TRBJ1-1; cdr3_nt: TGCAGTGCTAGAGCGCAGGGTGACACTGAAGCTTTCTTT; cdr3_aa: CSARAQGDTEAFF
v_call: TRBV6-1; clone_size: few; d_call: TRBD2; j_call: TRBJ2-7; cdr3_nt: TGTGCCAGCACCGAAACCGGGATAGCGGGAGCGGGACGCTACGAGCAGTACTTC; cdr3_aa: CASTETGIAGAGRYEQYF
v_call: TRBV5-1; clone_size: many; d_call: TRBD1; j_call: TRBJ2-1; cdr3_nt: TGCGCCAGCAGCGCGGGACAGGGCGGTGAGCAGTTCTTC; cdr3_aa: CASSAGQGGEQFF
v_call: TRBV7-8; clone_size: -; d_call: -; j_call: TRBJ1-4; cdr3_nt: TGTGCCAGCAGCAGGGACGGTTCTAATGAAAAACTGTTTTTT; cdr3_aa: CASSRDGSNEKLFF
v_call: TRBV7-8; clone_size: many; d_call: -; j_call: TRBJ1-1; cdr3_nt: TGTGCCAGCAGCTTAGGCCGGACGCGCAGGGCAAACACTGAAGCTTTCTTT; cdr3_aa: CASSLGRTRRANTEAFF
v_call: TRBV5-1; clone_size: few; d_call: -; j_call: TRBJ1-6; cdr3_nt: TGCGCCAGCAGCGAAACAGGGAATTCACCCCTCCACTTT; cdr3_aa: CASSETGNSPLHF
v_call: TRBV12-3/TRBV12-4; clone_size: many; d_call: -; j_call: TRBJ1-5; cdr3_nt: TGTGCCAGCAGTTTAAACGCTGATCAGCCCCAGCATTTT; cdr3_aa: CASSLNADQPQHF
v_call: TRBV20-1; clone_size: -; d_call: -; j_call: TRBJ2-5; cdr3_nt: TGCAGTGCTGTCCGGCGAGAACAAGAGACCCAGTACTTC; cdr3_aa: CSAVRREQETQYF
v_call: TRBV9; clone_size: many; d_call: TRBD1; j_call: TRBJ2-5; cdr3_nt: TGTGCCAGCAGCGTAGGACAGGGATCAGAGACCCAGTACTTC; cdr3_aa: CASSVGQGSETQYF
v_call: TRBV9; clone_size: many; d_call: -; j_call: TRBJ2-3; cdr3_nt: TGTGCCAGCAGCGTATACAGCCAAAGCACAGATACGCAGTATTTT; cdr3_aa: CASSVYSQSTDTQYF
v_call: TRBV12-3/TRBV12-4; clone_size: -; d_call: TRBD2; j_call: TRBJ2-3; cdr3_nt: TGTGCCAGCAGGAACAACGGAGCGGGGAATACGCAGTATTTT; cdr3_aa: CASRNNGAGNTQYF
v_call: TRBV5-6; clone_size: -; d_call: -; j_call: TRBJ2-6; cdr3_nt: TGTGCCAGCAGCCAGGCGTCTGGGGCCAACGTCCTGACTTTC; cdr3_aa: CASSQASGANVLTF
v_call: TRBV12-3/TRBV12-4; clone_size: many; d_call: -; j_call: TRBJ1-2; cdr3_nt: TGTGCCAGCAGTTTAATGGGGGCATATGGCTACACCTTC; cdr3_aa: CASSLMGAYGYTF